The 10 T cell receptor beta chains given below trace back to one sample, sequenced in a study of beta chain features in type 1 diabetes. These TCRs are of unknown antigen specificity. Study outcomes and limitations: All four CD4+ subsets from Type 1 diabetes patients carried moderately but significantly shorter TCRB CDR3s.

Of the isolated RNA, all was reverse transcribed, and so the sequenced material was expressed TCRB transcripts. Using immunoSEQ multiplex PCR, the repertoire was profiled, and TCRdb retains in-frame clones only, with some absent. This sample has more than 250,000 clones, with roughly 21% found just once. The sequencing sample was made of naive CD4+ T cells from blood. Receptor source: a middle-aged woman with type 1 diabetes.

This clone was found a few times. The J gene is TRBJ2-3, the V gene TRBV6-5; TRBD2 matches 16 bases. The J segment lost 7 bases and the V segment lost 6 bases, leaving 4 bases of the junction unmatched. The CDR3 sequence is 15 residues long. Germline CDR1 and CDR2: MNHEY and SVGAGI. The CDR3 loop is CASRGLAGGPNTQYF. The DNA of the CDR3 is TGTGCCAGCAGGGGACTAGCGGGGGGGCCGAATACGCAGTATTTT.

This chain uses TRBV19 with TRBJ1-3; D unclear. Trimming stripped 7 bases from V and 0 bases from J, with 7 bases between. The CDR3 has 13 residues. Germline loops: CDR1 LNHDA, CDR2 SQIVND (reference sequence). DNA of the CDR3: TGTGCCAGTACCACAAGCTCTGGAAACACCATATATTTT. Its protein is CASTTSSGNTIYF. The full variable domain, rest sourced from reference TRBV19 and TRBJ1-3, is DGGITQSPKYLFRKEGQNVTLSCEQNLNHDAMYWYRQDPGQGLRLIYYSQIVNDFQKGDIAEGYSVSREKKESFPLTVTSAQKNPTAFYLCASTTSSGNTIYFGEGSWLTVV.

The chain carries TRBV5-6 and TRBJ1-1; D uncertain. This CDR3 is 13 amino acids long. V lost 0 bases to trimming and J lost 1 base, with 4 bases between them. Looked up from germline, CDR1 is SGHDT and CDR2 is YYEEEE. CDR3: CASSLEPNTEAFF. The CDR3 nucleotides read TGTGCCAGCAGCTTGGAGCCGAACACTGAAGCTTTCTTT. Variable domain in full (rest from reference TRBV5-6 and TRBJ1-1): DAGVTQSPTHLIKTRGQQVTLRCSPKSGHDTVSWYQQALGQGPQFIFQYYEEEERQRGNFPDRFSGHQFPNYSSELNVNALLLGDSALYLCASSLEPNTEAFFGQGTRLTVV.

This clone showed up just a few times. This rearrangement joins TRBV10-3 to TRBJ1-1; 7 nucleotides agree with TRBD1. The CDR3 is 14 residues long. Germline CDR1 and CDR2: ENHRY and SYGVKD. J gave up 2 bases and V 6 bases, and 6 bases lay outside the gene matches. For the CDR3, the DNA is TGTGCCATCAGCGCGACAGGGTCTAACACTGAAGCTTTCTTT. This encodes CAISATGSNTEAFF.

This clone was counted only a few times. The CDR3 DNA is TGTGCCAGCAGCTTAGGCGACATCTCCACAGATACGCAGTATTTT. The encoded protein is CASSLGDISTDTQYF. V usage is TRBV7-9 and J usage is TRBJ2-3; D remains ambiguous. In germline, CDR1 is SEHNR, CDR2 FQNEAQ (reference sequence). The CDR3 length is 15 residues. V lost 1 base to trimming and J lost 2 bases, with 10 bases between them.

The V call is TRBV27, the J call TRBJ2-5; 8 bases match TRBD2. Germline-derived CDR1 and CDR2 are MNHEY and SMNVEV (reference sequence). The V and J ends lost 5 bases and 5 bases, in that order; junction bases with no gene match: 4. This CDR3 is built from 13 residues. CDR3 in DNA: TGTGCCAGCAGTCTCAGCGGGAGTGAGACCCAGTACTTC. Translation: CASSLSGSETQYF.

A few counts support this clone. The same CDR3 arises from other DNA sequences in this sample as well. J is TRBJ1-1 and V is TRBV7-3; D not resolved. Trimming removed 3 bases at V and 2 bases at J, with 7 bases between. CDR3 length: 13 residues. Germline CDR1 and CDR2: SGHTA and FQGTGA. CDR3 region: CASSFSSNTEAFF. The CDR3 nucleotides are TGTGCCAGCAGCTTCTCGTCCAACACTGAAGCTTTCTTT.

This chain joins TRBV29-1 and TRBJ1-4, with D possibly matching TRBD1 (5 bases). The germline CDR1 and CDR2 sequences are SQVTM and ANQGSEA. Trimming pared 4 bases from V and 8 bases from J, leaving 14 bases between. The CDR3 contains 13 residues. CDR3 coding DNA: TGCAGCGTTGCCTCCGCGGGGGAGGAAAAACTGTTTTTT. This gives the protein CSVASAGEEKLFF.

The V and J genes are TRBV7-3 and TRBJ2-1; tentative D call: TRBD2 (5 bases). Germline values: CDR1 SGHTA, CDR2 FQGTGA. The length of the CDR3 is 13 residues. V gave up 4 bases and J gave up 7 bases, with 11 bases separating them. The CDR3 sequence is CASSSLVKNEQFF. The CDR3 DNA reads as TGTGCCAGCAGCTCACTAGTGAAGAATGAGCAGTTCTTC.

This clone was picked up a small number of times. The rearrangement uses TRBV11-2 and TRBJ1-2, with D uncertain. In germline, CDR1 is SGHAT, CDR2 FQNNGV. V was shortened by 0 bases and J by 4 bases, with 9 bases between the two germline ends. This CDR3 contains 14 residues. The CDR3 sequence is CASSLDPQRYGYTF. The CDR3 nucleotides are TGTGCCAGCAGCTTAGATCCTCAGCGCTATGGCTACACCTTC.